What follows are 32 T cell receptor beta chains derived from one specimen sequenced in a study of cytomegalovirus exposure and HLA in healthy donors. The PCR made use of 60 Vbeta and 13 Jbeta primers. Produced via immunoSEQ multiplex PCR; TCRdb's table is partial and in-frame only. The sample totals some 40,000 clones. Sequencing used PBMCs. The receptor set was obtained from a male donor in good health and CMV-seronegative.

This chain joins TRBV4-1 and TRBJ2-1, with D perhaps matching TRBD1 (5 bases). Between the trimmed V and J ends, which lost 3 bases and 7 bases, there was a span of 10 bases. The CDR3 sequence is 13 residues long. CDR1 is MGHRA, CDR2 YSYEKL, per germline. The CDR3, as DNA: TGCGCCAGCAGCCATTTACAGGTAAATGAGCAGTTCTTC. This sequence encodes CASSHLQVNEQFF.

The chain carries TRBV27 and TRBJ2-7; 10 bases agree with TRBD2. The trim removed 6 bases at V and 0 bases at J, leaving 17 bases unmatched. The CDR3 covers 19 residues. Germline CDR1 is MNHEY and CDR2 is SMNVEV (reference sequence). The CDR3 DNA is TGTGCCAGCAGGCAAGTGGATAGCGGGGGGACCTATAGCTCCTACGAGCAGTACTTC. Amino acid sequence: CASRQVDSGGTYSSYEQYF.

The rearrangement joins TRBV5-1 to TRBJ2-7; no clear D gene. The CDR3 runs 12 residues. Per the germline V gene, CDR1 is SGHRS and CDR2 is YFSETQ. Trimming stripped 7 bases from V and 6 bases from J, with 14 bases between. In DNA, the CDR3 is TGCGCCAGCCGAAACTTCCCGTCCGAGCAGTACTTC. Translated: CASRNFPSEQYF.

V usage is TRBV28 and J usage is TRBJ1-2; no clear D gene. V lost 5 bases and J lost 6, with 13 bases in between. Germline V gene data show CDR1 as MDHEN and CDR2 as SYDVKM. The CDR3 length is 13 residues. The CDR3 spells CASSPHGSDGYTF. CDR3 sequence (DNA): TGTGCCAGCAGTCCTCACGGGTCAGATGGCTACACCTTC.

The gene calls are TRBV20-1 and TRBJ1-1; D is unresolved. V was pared by 0 bases and J by 7 bases, with 6 bases between. The V gene's germline CDR1 is DFQATT and CDR2 SNEGSKA (reference sequence). The CDR3 sequence is 11 residues long. The CDR3 sequence is CSARDTHEAFF. The CDR3 bases are TGCAGTGCTAGAGATACACATGAAGCTTTCTTT.

The genes are TRBV6-1 and TRBJ1-3, with a weak D call TRBD1 (6 bases). Germline CDR1 is MNHNS and CDR2 is SASEGT. This CDR3 has 14 residues. The V end lost 6 bases, the J end lost 0 bases, and 9 bases lay between the germline ends. CDR3 sequence: CASRLGASGNTIYF. CDR3 DNA sequence: TGTGCCAGCAGGCTGGGGGCCTCTGGAAACACCATATATTTT.

The chain is built from TRBV5-1 and TRBJ2-7; perhaps TRBD1 as D (5 bases). CDR1 and CDR2 from the germline V gene are SGHRS and YFSETQ. This CDR3 spans 13 amino acids. V dropped 4 bases and J dropped 5 bases, with 13 bases sitting between them. The CDR3 DNA sequence: TGCGCCAGCAGCCGGACCCCGACAGACGAGCAGTACTTC. This codes for CASSRTPTDEQYF.

The V and J genes are TRBV11-2 and TRBJ2-3, with 7 positions matching TRBD2. Per the germline V gene, CDR1 is SGHAT and CDR2 is FQNNGV. J was trimmed by 2 bases and V by 5 bases; bases with no gene match: 13. The CDR3 sequence is 17 residues long. This chain's CDR3 is CASSRPGGAGNTDTQYF. CDR3 DNA sequence: TGTGCCAGCAGCCGACCCGGGGGAGCGGGAAACACAGATACGCAGTATTTT.

The V and J genes are TRBV5-5 and TRBJ1-6; weak D call: TRBD1 (5 bases). Trimming removed 0 bases from V and 5 bases from J, with 12 bases in between. CDR1 and CDR2 from the germline V gene are SGHKS and YYEKEE (reference sequence). The CDR3 spans 16 residues. CDR3 sequence: CASSLAPGYNNSPLHF. The CDR3 region has the DNA TGTGCCAGCAGCTTGGCACCAGGGTATAATAATTCACCCCTCCACTTT.

The gene calls are TRBV5-1 and TRBJ2-5; perhaps TRBD1 as D (5 bases). Per the germline V gene, CDR1 is SGHRS and CDR2 is YFSETQ. V was pared by 5 bases and J by 2 bases, with 7 bases between. The CDR3 is 12 amino acids. CDR3 loop: CASRQGQETQYF. CDR3 sequence (DNA): TGCGCCAGCAGGCAGGGACAAGAGACCCAGTACTTC. The full variable domain, with the rest looked up from reference TRBV5-1 and TRBJ2-5, is KAGVTQTPRYLIKTRGQQVTLSCSPISGHRSVSWYQQTPGQGLQFLFEYFSETQRNKGNFPGRFSGRQFSNSRSEMNVSTLELGDSALYLCASRQGQETQYFGPGTRLLVL.

The chain carries TRBV4-1 and TRBJ1-2; D unresolved. CDR1 and CDR2 from the germline V gene are MGHRA and YSYEKL. The CDR3 is made up of 14 amino acids. The V gene lost 3 bases and the J gene lost 8 bases, with 16 bases spanning the gap. The DNA of the CDR3 is TGCGCCAGCAGCCAGCTCGGAGGGTTTAGGGGCTACACCTTC. This translates into CASSQLGGFRGYTF.

The chain links TRBV19 to TRBJ1-6; TRBD1 matches at 8 bases. J was trimmed by 8 bases and V by 5 bases; bases with no gene match: 5. The CDR3 totals 14 residues. From germline, CDR1 is LNHDA and CDR2 SQIVND (reference sequence). CDR3 amino acids: CASSDRGMDSPLHF. The DNA for the CDR3 is TGTGCCAGTAGTGACAGGGGTATGGATTCACCCCTCCACTTT.

The chain joins TRBV6-5 to TRBJ2-1; tentative D call: TRBD2 (6 bases). CDR3 length: 14 amino acids. In germline, CDR1 is MNHEY, CDR2 SVGAGI. V gave up 4 bases and J gave up 2 bases, with 9 bases separating them. In DNA, the CDR3 is TGTGCCAGCAGTTGGGGGGAACCCTACAATGAGCAGTTCTTC. Residues: CASSWGEPYNEQFF.

V gene TRBV4-1 combines with J gene TRBJ2-5; 7 nucleotides match TRBD2. Germline V gene data show CDR1 as MGHRA and CDR2 as YSYEKL. The ends lost 0 bases at V and 5 bases at J; junction bases unmatched: 9. The CDR3 is made up of 16 amino acids. CDR3 nucleotide sequence: TGCGCCAGCAGCCAAGATTGGGGTGGAGCGGGGGAGACCCAGTACTTC. This encodes CASSQDWGGAGETQYF.

CDR3 sequence reads: CASSLERAYEQYF. CDR3 DNA: TGTGCCAGCAGCTTGGAGAGGGCCTACGAGCAGTACTTC. V gene TRBV5-6 combines with J gene TRBJ2-7; D might be TRBD2 (5 bases). The V gene's germline CDR1 is SGHDT and CDR2 YYEEEE. This CDR3 has 13 residues. The V end was cut by 0 bases, the J end by 2 bases, with 6 bases between. Variable domain in full (rest from reference TRBV5-6 and TRBJ2-7): DAGVTQSPTHLIKTRGQQVTLRCSPKSGHDTVSWYQQALGQGPQFIFQYYEEEERQRGNFPDRFSGHQFPNYSSELNVNALLLGDSALYLCASSLERAYEQYFGPGTRLTVT.

The chain combines TRBV9 with TRBJ2-2, with 7 positions matching TRBD1. CDR1 is SGDLS, CDR2 YYNGEE, per germline. This CDR3 region has 15 residues. V was clipped by 2 bases and J by 4 bases; unmatched bases: 5. In DNA form, the CDR3 reads TGTGCCAGCAGCGTGGGGACAGATCCCACCGGGGAGCTGTTTTTT. As protein: CASSVGTDPTGELFF.

The rearrangement links TRBV6-1 to TRBJ2-4; 12 nucleotides agree with TRBD2. This CDR3 is 14 amino acids long. The V gene's germline CDR1 is MNHNS and CDR2 SASEGT. With V trimmed by 7 bases and J by 4 bases, 2 bases remained unmatched. This chain's CDR3 is CASNTSGGKNIQYF. The CDR3 coding sequence is TGTGCCAGCAATACTAGCGGGGGGAAAAACATTCAGTACTTC.

The CDR3 coding sequence is TGTGCCAGCTCACCACCGAGTTCCTACGAGCAGTACTTC. Amino acids: CASSPPSSYEQYF. The V and J genes are TRBV18 and TRBJ2-7; D uncertain. Trimming shortened V by 0 bases and J by 1 base, and 4 bases separated the two germline ends. CDR3 size: 13 residues. CDR1 KGHSH and CDR2 LQKENI come from the germline V gene.

This chain links TRBV5-4 with TRBJ1-6; D gene uncertain. The CDR3 spans 15 residues. In germline, CDR1 is SGHNT, CDR2 YYREEE (reference sequence). Between the trimmed V and J ends, which lost 0 bases and 7 bases, there was a span of 11 bases. The CDR3 nucleotides are TGTGCCAGCAGCTTGGGAGGCCTAAGAAATTCACCCCTCCACTTT. Amino acids: CASSLGGLRNSPLHF.

The chain links TRBV19 to TRBJ2-2, with D unresolved. Germline V gives CDR1 LNHDA, CDR2 SQIVND (reference sequence). The CDR3 runs to 12 residues. V dropped 2 bases and J dropped 6 bases, with 4 bases sitting between them. This CDR3 reads CASSISAGELFF. CDR3 in DNA: TGTGCCAGTAGTATATCGGCCGGGGAGCTGTTTTTT. Using reference TRBV19 and TRBJ2-2 for the parts outside the CDR3, the full variable domain is DGGITQSPKYLFRKEGQNVTLSCEQNLNHDAMYWYRQDPGQGLRLIYYSQIVNDFQKGDIAEGYSVSREKKESFPLTVTSAQKNPTAFYLCASSISAGELFFGEGSRLTVL.

The rearrangement joins TRBV7-9 to TRBJ1-2, with TRBD1 as a possible D gene (5 bases). This CDR3 is 14 amino acids long. V was pared by 1 base and J by 7 bases, with 13 bases between. CDR1 is SEHNR, CDR2 FQNEAQ, per germline (reference sequence). The chain's CDR3 is CASSLVSGNIGYTF. CDR3 bases: TGTGCCAGCAGCTTAGTATCAGGGAATATTGGCTACACCTTC.

The rearrangement uses TRBV7-9 and TRBJ1-5; D call uncertain. Trimming pared 3 bases from V and 0 bases from J, leaving 9 bases between. Germline V gene data show CDR1 as SEHNR and CDR2 as FQNEAQ (reference sequence). The CDR3 runs 15 residues. The CDR3: CASSFSQYSNQPQHF. As DNA, the CDR3 is TGTGCCAGCAGCTTTAGTCAATATAGCAATCAGCCCCAGCATTTT.

The rearrangement links TRBV13 to TRBJ2-3; perhaps TRBD1 as D (7 bases). The germline V gene has CDR1 PRHDT and CDR2 FYEKMQ (reference sequence). V was trimmed by 6 bases and J by 6 bases, leaving 19 bases between them. CDR3 length: 15 residues. CDR3 in DNA: TGTGCCAGCAGGGCGGGTGGAGGGGGCGCGGATACGCAGTATTTT. Translation gives CASRAGGGGADTQYF.

The chain employs TRBV10-3 and TRBJ2-1; TRBD1 matches 10 bases. The germline gives CDR1 ENHRY, CDR2 SYGVKD. This CDR3 comprises 15 residues. J gave up 16 bases and V 3 bases, and 15 bases lay outside the gene matches. CDR3 coding DNA: TGTGCCATCAGTGAACTCGACAGGGGGCCACCTATAGTCTTCTTC. The encoded protein is CAISELDRGPPIVFF.

The chain carries TRBV12-5 and TRBJ1-5; D not resolved. Germline V CDR1 and CDR2: LGHNT, FRNRAP. V was clipped by 7 bases and J by 6 bases, with 13 bases between them. The CDR3 has 13 residues. CDR3 loop: CASARGVAQPQHF. The CDR3, as DNA: TGTGCTAGTGCCCGAGGCGTGGCTCAGCCCCAGCATTTT.

The V call is TRBV11-3, the J call TRBJ2-1; TRBD1 agrees at 7 bases. The CDR3 length is 14 residues. V dropped 2 bases and J dropped 5; count of bases not matched to a gene: 3. The germline gives CDR1 SGHNT, CDR2 YENEEA. This CDR3 is CASSLMGQNNEQFF. The CDR3 bases are TGTGCCAGCAGCTTAATGGGACAGAACAATGAGCAGTTCTTC.

The chain has TRBV5-8 and TRBJ2-5; unclear D gene. The end of the DNA fits TRBJ2-7 better, so the J call may be wrong. CDR1 is SGHTS, CDR2 YDEGEE, per germline. The CDR3 contains 16 residues. The CDR3 loop is CASSLYQPHRPYEQYF. CDR3 bases: TGTGCCAGCAGCTTGTACCAGCCACACAGACCCTACGAGCAGTACTTC.

This chain connects TRBV11-2 to TRBJ1-5; no clear D. The CDR3 totals 13 residues. Per the germline V gene, CDR1 is SGHAT and CDR2 is FQNNGV. Trimming took off 1 base at V and 7 bases at J, with 8 bases between the two ends. The CDR3 loop reads CASSLARGQPQHF. As DNA, the CDR3 is TGTGCCAGCAGCTTAGCCCGCGGGCAGCCCCAGCATTTT.

The genes are TRBV4-1 and TRBJ2-7; a possible D gene is TRBD2 (5 bases). In germline, CDR1 is MGHRA, CDR2 YSYEKL. The CDR3 totals 14 residues. Trimming took 2 bases from V and 2 from J, leaving 10 bases between them. CDR3 nucleotides: TGCGCCAGCAGCCAACCGGGGATTGCCTACGAGCAGTACTTC. Protein product: CASSQPGIAYEQYF.

The rearrangement uses TRBV5-1 and TRBJ1-6; 7 bases agree with TRBD1. The CDR3 has 14 residues. Looked up from germline, CDR1 is SGHRS and CDR2 is YFSETQ. V gave up 1 base and J gave up 7 bases; unmatched junction bases: 2. As DNA, the CDR3 is TGCGCCAGCAGCTTGACAGGGGTGAATTCACCCCTCCACTTT. This encodes CASSLTGVNSPLHF.

V gene TRBV29-1 combines with J gene TRBJ1-1, with a weak D call TRBD1 (6 bases). V lost 1 base and J lost 10, with 16 bases in between. Per germline, CDR1 SQVTM and CDR2 ANQGSEA. This CDR3 has 13 amino acids. The CDR3 region is CSVEAPLDRRAFF. CDR3 DNA sequence: TGCAGCGTTGAAGCTCCACTGGACAGAAGAGCTTTCTTT.

CDR3 protein: CAWGVWDRVYGYTF. CDR3 nucleotide sequence: TGTGCCTGGGGAGTTTGGGACAGGGTATATGGCTACACCTTC. The rearrangement links TRBV30 to TRBJ1-2; 9 bases fit TRBD1. Per germline, CDR1 GTSNPN and CDR2 SVGIG (reference sequence). The CDR3 consists of 14 residues. Unmatched junction bases numbered 9, after V lost 5 bases and J lost 5 bases.